This T cell receptor beta chain came from a study of OX40 agonist ivuxolimab in advanced cancers. Here immunoSEQ multiplex PCR was the method, and the copy in TCRdb shows in-frame clones only, minus some. The table has fewer than 70,000 clones, around 93% seen once. Germline V lookup: CDR1 SNHLY, CDR2 FYNNEI. CDR3 length equals 13 residues. V lost 5 bases and J 4 bases, leaving 11 bases between the germline ends. The rearrangement joins TRBV2 to TRBJ2-5; possibly TRBD1 for D (6 bases). This sample comprised CD4+ or CD8+ T cells sorted from blood, obtained in a trial of the OX40 agonist ivuxolimab. The TCR was taken from an adult with an advanced solid tumor such as melanoma, head and neck, liver or kidney cancer. The CDR3 spells CASSQGIPETQYF. CDR3 in DNA: TGTGCCAGCAGTCAGGGGATCCCAGAGACCCAGTACTTC.